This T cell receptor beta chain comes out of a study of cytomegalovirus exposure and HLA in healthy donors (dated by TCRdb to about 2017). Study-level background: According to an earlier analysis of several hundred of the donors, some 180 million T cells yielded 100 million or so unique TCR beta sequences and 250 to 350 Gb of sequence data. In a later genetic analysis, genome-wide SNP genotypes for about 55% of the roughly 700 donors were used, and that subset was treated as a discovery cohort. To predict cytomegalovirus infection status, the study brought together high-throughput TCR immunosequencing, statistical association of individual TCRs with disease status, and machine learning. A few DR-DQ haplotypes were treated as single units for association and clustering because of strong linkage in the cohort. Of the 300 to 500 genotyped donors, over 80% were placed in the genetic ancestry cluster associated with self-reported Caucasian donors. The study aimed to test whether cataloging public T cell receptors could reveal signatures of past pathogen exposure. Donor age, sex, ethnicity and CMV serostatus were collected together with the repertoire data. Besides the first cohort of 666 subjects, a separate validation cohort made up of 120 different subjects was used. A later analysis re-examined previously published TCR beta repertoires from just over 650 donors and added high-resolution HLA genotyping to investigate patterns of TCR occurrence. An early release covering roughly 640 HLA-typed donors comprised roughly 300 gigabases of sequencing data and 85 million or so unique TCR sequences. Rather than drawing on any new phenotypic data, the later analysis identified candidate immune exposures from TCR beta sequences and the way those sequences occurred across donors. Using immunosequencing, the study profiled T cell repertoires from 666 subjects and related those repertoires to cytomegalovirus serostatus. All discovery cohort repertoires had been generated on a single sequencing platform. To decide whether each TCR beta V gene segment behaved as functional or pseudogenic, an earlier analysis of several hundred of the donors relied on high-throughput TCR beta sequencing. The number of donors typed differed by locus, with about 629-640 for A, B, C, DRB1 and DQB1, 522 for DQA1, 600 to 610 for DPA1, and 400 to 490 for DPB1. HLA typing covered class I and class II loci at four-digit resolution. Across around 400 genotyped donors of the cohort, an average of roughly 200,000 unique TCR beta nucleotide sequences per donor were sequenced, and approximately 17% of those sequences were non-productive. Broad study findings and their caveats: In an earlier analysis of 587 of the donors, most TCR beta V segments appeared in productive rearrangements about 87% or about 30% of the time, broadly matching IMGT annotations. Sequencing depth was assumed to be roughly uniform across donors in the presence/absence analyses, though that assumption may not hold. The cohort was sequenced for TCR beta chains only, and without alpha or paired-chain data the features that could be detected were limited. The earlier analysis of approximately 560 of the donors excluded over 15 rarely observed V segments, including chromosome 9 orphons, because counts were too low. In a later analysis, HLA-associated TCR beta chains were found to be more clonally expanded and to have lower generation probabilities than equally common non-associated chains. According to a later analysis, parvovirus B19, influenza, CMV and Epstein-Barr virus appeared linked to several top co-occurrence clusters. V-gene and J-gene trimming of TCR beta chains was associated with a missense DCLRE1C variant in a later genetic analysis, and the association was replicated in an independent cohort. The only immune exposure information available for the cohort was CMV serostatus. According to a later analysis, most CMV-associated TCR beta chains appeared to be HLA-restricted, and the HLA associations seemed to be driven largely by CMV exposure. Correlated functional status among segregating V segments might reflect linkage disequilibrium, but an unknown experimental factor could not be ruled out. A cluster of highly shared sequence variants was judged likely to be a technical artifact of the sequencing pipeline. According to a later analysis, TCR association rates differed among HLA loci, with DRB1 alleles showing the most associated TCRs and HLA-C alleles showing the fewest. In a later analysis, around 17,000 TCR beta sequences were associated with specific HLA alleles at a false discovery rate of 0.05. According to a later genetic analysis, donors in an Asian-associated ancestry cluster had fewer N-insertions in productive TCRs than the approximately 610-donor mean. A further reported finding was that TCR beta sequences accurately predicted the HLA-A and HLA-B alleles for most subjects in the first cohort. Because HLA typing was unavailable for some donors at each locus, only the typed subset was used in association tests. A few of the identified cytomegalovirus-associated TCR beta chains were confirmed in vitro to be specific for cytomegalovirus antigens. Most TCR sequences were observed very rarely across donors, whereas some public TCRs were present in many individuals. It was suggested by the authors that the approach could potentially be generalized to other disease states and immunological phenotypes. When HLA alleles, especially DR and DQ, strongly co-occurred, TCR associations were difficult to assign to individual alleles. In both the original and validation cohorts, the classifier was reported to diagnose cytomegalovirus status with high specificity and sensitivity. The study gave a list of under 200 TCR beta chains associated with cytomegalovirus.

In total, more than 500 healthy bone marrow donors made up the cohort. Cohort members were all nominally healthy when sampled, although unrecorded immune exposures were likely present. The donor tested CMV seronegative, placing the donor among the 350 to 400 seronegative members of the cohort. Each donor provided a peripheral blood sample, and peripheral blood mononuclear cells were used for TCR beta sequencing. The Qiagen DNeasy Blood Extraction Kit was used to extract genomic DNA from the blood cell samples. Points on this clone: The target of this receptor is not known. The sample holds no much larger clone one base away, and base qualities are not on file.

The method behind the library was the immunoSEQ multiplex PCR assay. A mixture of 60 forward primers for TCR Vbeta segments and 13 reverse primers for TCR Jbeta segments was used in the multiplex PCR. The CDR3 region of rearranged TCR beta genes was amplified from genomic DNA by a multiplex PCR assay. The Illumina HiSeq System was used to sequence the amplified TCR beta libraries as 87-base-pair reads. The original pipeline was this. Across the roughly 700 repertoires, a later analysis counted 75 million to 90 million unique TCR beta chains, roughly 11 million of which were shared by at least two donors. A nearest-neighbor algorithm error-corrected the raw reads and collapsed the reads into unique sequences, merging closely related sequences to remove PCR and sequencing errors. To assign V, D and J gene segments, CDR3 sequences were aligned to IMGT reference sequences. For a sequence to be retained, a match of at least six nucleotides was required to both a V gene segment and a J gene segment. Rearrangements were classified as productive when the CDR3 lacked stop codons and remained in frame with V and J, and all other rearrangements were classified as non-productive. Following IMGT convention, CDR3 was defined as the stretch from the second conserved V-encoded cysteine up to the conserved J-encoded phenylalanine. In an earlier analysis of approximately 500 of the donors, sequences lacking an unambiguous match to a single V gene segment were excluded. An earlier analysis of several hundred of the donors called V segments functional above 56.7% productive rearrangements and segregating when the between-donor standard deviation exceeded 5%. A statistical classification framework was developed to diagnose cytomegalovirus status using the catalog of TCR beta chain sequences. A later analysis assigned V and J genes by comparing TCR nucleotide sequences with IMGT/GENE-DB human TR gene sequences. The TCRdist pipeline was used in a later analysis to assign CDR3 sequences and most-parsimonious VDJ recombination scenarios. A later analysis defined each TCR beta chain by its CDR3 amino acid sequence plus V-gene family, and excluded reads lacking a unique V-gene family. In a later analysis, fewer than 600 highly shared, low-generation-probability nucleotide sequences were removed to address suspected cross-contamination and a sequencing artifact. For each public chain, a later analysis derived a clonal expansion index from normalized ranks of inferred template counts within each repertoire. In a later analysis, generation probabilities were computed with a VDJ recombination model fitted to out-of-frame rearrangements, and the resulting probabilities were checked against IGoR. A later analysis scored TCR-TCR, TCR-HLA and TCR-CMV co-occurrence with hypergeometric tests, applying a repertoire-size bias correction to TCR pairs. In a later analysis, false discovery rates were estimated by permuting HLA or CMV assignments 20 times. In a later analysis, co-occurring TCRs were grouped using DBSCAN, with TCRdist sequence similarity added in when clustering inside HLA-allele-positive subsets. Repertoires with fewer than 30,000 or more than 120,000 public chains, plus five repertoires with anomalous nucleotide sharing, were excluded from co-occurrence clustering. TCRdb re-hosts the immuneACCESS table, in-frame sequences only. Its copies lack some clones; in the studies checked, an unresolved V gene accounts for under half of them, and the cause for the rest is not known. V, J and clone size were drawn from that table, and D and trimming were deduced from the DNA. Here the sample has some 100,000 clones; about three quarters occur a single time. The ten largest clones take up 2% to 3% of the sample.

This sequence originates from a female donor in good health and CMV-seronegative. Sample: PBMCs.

DNA sequence: TGTGCCAGCAGCTTGTTAGGACTAGCGGGGGGGCGTGCAGATACGCAGTATTTT. This yields the protein CASSLLGLAGGRADTQYF. This chain joins TRBV7-2 to TRBJ2-3, with 15 central nucleotides matching TRBD2. CDR1 SGHTA and CDR2 FQGNSA were looked up in the germline V gene. Trimming removed 3 bases from V and 4 bases from J; the gene matches leave 8 bases unexplained. The CDR3 covers 18 residues, taking in both the cysteine and the phenylalanine. Only CDR3 DNA remains: 54 bases, in frame from the first base. Supplemented by the reference TRBV7-2 and TRBJ2-3 proteins around the CDR3, the complete variable domain is GAGVSQSPSNKVTEKGKDVELRCDPISGHTALYWYRQSLGQGLEFLIYFQGNSAPDKSGLPSDRFSAERTGGSVSTLTIQRTQQEDSAVYLCASSLLGLAGGRADTQYFGPGTRLTVL.